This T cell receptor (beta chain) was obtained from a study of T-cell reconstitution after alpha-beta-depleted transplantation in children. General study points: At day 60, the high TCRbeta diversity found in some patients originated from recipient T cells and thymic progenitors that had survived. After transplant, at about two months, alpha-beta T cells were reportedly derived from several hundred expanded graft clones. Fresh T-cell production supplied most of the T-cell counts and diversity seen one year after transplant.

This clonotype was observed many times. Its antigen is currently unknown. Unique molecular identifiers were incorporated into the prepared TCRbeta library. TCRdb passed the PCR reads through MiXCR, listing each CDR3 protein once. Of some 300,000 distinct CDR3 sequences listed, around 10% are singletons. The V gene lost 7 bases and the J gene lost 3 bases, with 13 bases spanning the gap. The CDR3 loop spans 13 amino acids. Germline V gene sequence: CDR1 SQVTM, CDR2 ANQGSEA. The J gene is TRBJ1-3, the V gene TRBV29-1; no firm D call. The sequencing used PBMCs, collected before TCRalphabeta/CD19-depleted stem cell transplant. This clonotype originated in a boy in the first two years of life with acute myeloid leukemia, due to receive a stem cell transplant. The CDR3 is CSAKTFSGNTIYF. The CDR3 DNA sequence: TGCAGCGCGAAGACCTTCAGTGGAAACACCATATATTTT.